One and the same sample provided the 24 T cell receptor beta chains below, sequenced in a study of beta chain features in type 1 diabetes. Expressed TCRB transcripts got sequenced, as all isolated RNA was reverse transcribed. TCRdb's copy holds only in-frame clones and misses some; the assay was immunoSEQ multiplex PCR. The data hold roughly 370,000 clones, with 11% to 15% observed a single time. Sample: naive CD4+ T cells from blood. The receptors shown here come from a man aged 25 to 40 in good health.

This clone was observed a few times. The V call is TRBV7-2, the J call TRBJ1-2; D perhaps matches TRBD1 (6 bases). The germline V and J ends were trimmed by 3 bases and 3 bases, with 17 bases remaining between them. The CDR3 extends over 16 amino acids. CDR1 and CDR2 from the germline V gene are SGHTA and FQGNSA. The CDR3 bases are TGTGCCAGCAGCTTGAAGACAGGACTCGCATACTATGGCTACACCTTC. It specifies CASSLKTGLAYYGYTF.

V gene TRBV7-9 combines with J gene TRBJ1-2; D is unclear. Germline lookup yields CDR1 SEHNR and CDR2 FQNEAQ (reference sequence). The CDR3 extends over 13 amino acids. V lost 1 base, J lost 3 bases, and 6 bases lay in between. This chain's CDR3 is CASSLEGYYGYTF. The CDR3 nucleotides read TGTGCCAGCAGCTTAGAAGGGTACTATGGCTACACCTTC.

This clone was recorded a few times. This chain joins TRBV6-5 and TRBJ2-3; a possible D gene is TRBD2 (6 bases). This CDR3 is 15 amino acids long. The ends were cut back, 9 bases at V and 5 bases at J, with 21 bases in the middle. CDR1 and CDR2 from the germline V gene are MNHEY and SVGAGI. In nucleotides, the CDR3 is TGTGCCAGTACTACGGGCGGGGTTGGAGGAGATACGCAGTATTTT. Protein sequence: CASTTGGVGGDTQYF.

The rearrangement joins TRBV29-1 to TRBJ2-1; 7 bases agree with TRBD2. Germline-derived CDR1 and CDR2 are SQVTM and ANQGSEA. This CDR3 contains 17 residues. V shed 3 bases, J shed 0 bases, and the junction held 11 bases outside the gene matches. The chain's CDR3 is CSVDGLPGGSSYNEQFF. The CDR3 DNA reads TGCAGCGTTGATGGGCTTCCCGGGGGGAGCTCCTACAATGAGCAGTTCTTC.

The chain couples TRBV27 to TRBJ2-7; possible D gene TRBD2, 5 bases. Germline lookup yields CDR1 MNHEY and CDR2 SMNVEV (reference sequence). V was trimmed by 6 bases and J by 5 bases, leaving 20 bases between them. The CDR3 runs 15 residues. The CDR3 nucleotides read TGTGCCAGCAGAGATACGGGGTTGATGGGCAACGAGCAGTACTTC. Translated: CASRDTGLMGNEQYF.

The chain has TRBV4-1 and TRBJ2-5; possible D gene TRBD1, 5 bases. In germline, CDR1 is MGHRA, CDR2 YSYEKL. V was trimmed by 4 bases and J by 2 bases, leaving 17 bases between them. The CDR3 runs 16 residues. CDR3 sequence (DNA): TGCGCCAGCAGCCTAATGGGGCGTCAGGTTCAAGAGACCCAGTACTTC. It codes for CASSLMGRQVQETQYF.

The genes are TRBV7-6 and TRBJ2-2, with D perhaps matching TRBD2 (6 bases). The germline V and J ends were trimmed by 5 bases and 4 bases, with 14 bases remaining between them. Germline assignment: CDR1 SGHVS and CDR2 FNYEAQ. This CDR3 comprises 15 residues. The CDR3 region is CASSHLTRGTGELFF. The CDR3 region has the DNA TGTGCCAGCAGCCACCTGACGCGGGGCACCGGGGAGCTGTTTTTT.

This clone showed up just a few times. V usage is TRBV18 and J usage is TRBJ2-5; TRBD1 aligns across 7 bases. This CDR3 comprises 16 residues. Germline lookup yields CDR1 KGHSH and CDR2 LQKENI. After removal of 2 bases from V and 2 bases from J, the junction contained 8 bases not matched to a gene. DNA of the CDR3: TGTGCCAGCTCACCAGATCGGGACAGACCACAAGAGACCCAGTACTTC. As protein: CASSPDRDRPQETQYF.

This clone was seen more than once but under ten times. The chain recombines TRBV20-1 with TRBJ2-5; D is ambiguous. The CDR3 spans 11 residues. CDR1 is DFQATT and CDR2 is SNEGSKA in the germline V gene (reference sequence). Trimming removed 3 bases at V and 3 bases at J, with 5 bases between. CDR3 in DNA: TGCAGTGCTAGGACCAAAGAGACCCAGTACTTC. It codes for CSARTKETQYF.

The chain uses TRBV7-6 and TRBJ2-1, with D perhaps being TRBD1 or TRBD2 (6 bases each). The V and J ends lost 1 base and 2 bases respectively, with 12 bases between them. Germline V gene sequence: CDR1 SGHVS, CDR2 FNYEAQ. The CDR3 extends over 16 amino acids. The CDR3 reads CASSLDGGETYNEQFF. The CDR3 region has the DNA TGTGCCAGCAGCTTAGACGGGGGCGAAACCTACAATGAGCAGTTCTTC.

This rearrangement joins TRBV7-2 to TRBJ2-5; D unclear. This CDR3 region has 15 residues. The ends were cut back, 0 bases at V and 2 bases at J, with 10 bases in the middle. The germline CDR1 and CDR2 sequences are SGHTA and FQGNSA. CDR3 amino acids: CASSLAPTPQETQYF. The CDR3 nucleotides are TGTGCCAGCAGCTTAGCCCCCACACCTCAAGAGACCCAGTACTTC.

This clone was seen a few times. CDR3 amino acids: CASSLTGPSTTDTQYF. The CDR3 nucleotides are TGTGCCAGCAGCTTAACGGGGCCATCTACTACAGATACGCAGTATTTT. This chain connects TRBV7-3 to TRBJ2-3; weak D call: TRBD1 (5 bases). Germline-derived CDR1 and CDR2 are SGHTA and FQGTGA. CDR3 length: 16 residues. V shed 0 bases and J shed 3 bases, with 13 bases lying between them.

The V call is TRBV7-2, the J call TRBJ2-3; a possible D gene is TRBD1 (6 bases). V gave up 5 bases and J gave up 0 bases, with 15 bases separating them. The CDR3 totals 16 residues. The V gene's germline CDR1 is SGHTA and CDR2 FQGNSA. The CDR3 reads CASSHRWTESTDTQYF. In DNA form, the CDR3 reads TGTGCCAGCAGCCACAGATGGACAGAGAGCACAGATACGCAGTATTTT.

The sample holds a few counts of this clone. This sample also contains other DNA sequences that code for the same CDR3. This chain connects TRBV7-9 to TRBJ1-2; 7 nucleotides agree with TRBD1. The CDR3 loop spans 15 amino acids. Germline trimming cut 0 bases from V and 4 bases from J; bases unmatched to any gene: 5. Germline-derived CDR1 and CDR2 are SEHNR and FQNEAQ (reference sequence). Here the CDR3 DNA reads TGTGCCAGCAGCTTAGCGCCTAGACAGGGCTATGGCTACACCTTC. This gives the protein CASSLAPRQGYGYTF.

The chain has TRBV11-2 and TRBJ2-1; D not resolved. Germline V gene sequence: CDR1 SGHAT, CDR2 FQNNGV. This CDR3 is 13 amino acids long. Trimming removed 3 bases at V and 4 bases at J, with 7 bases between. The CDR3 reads CASSFNTYNEQFF. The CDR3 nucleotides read TGTGCCAGCAGCTTCAACACATACAATGAGCAGTTCTTC.

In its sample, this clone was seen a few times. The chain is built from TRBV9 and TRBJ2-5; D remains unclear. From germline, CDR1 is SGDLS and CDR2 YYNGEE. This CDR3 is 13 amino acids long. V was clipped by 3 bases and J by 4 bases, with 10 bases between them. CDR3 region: CASSAFTGETQYF. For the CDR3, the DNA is TGTGCCAGCAGCGCCTTTACGGGAGAGACCCAGTACTTC.

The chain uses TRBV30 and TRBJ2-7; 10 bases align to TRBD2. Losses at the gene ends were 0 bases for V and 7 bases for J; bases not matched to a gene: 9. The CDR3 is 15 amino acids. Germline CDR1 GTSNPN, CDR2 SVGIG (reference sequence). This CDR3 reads CAWSVRLAGEGEQYV. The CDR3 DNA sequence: TGTGCCTGGAGTGTACGGCTAGCGGGAGAAGGAGAGCAGTACGTC.

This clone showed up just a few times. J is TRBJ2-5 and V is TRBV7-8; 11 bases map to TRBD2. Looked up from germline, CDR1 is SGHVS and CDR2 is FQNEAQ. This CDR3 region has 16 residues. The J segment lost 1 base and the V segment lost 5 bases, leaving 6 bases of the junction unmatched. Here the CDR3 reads CASSTTSGGSQETQYF. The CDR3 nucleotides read TGTGCCAGCAGCACAACTAGCGGGGGCTCCCAAGAGACCCAGTACTTC. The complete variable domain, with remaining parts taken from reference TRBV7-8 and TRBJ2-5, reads GAGVSQSPRYKVAKRGQDVALRCDPISGHVSLFWYQQALGQGPEFLTYFQNEAQLDKSGLPSDRFFAERPEGSVSTLKIQRTQQEDSAVYLCASSTTSGGSQETQYFGPGTRLLVL.

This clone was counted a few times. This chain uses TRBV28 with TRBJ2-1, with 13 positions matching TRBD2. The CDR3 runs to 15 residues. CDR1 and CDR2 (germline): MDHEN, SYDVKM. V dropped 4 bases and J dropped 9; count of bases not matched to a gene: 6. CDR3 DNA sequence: TGTGCCAGCAGTTCCACTAGCGGGGGGGCTGGTGAGCAGTTCTTC. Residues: CASSSTSGGAGEQFF.

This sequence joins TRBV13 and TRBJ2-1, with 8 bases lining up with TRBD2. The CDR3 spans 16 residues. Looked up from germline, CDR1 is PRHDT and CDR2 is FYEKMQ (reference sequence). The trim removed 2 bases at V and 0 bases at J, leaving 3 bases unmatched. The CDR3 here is CASSLNSGSSYNEQFF. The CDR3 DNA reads TGTGCCAGCAGCTTAAACAGCGGGAGCTCCTACAATGAGCAGTTCTTC.

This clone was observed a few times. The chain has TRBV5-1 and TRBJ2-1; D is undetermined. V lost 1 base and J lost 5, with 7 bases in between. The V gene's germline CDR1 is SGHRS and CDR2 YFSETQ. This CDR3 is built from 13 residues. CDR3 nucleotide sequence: TGCGCCAGCAGCTTGAAACAGAACAATGAGCAGTTCTTC. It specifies CASSLKQNNEQFF.

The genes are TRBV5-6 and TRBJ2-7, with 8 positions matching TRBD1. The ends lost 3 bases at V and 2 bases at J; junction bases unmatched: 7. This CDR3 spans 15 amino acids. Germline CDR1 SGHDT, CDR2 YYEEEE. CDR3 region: CASSSDRVWAYEQYF. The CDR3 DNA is TGTGCCAGCAGCTCGGACAGGGTTTGGGCCTACGAGCAGTACTTC.

The chain's CDR3 is CASTSFEGAPLGKNIQYF. The CDR3 coding sequence is TGTGCCAGCACCTCCTTCGAGGGGGCCCCCCTAGGGAAAAACATTCAGTACTTC. The rearrangement uses TRBV5-4 and TRBJ2-4, with 7 bases matching TRBD1. The ends lost 6 bases at V and 4 bases at J; junction bases unmatched: 19. This CDR3 spans 18 amino acids. Germline CDR1 and CDR2: SGHNT and YYREEE (reference sequence).

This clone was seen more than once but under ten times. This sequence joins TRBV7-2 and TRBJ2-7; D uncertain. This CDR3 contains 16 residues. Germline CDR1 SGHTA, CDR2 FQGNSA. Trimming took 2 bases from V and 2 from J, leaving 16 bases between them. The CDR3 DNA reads TGTGCCAGCAGCTTACGTGGCCACAAGCCTGCCTACGAGCAGTACTTC. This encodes CASSLRGHKPAYEQYF.